This T cell receptor (beta chain) was captured in a study of response to subunit inactivated influenza vaccine. The study's findings and limits: The authors suggested that few new T cells are recruited per seasonal influenza vaccination.

In TCRdb, the RT-PCR reads were re-called with MiXCR into one record per CDR3 protein. The sample shows around 530,000 distinct CDR3 sequences, approximately 17% of them seen only once. Trimming took 6 bases from V and 6 from J, leaving 12 bases between them. The CDR3 totals 12 residues. Per germline, CDR1 LGHDT and CDR2 YNNKEL (reference sequence). This clonotype was counted only a few times. Its antigen is not identified. The sequences come from CD4+ T cells sorted from PBMCs, collected around 25 months after vaccination. The TCR comes from a man in his fifties or sixties who received an inactivated influenza vaccine. The chain joins TRBV3-1 to TRBJ2-7, with D maybe TRBD1 (5 bases). In nucleotides, the CDR3 is TGTGCCAGCAGTCGGACAACGTCCGAGCAGTACTTC. It translates to CASSRTTSEQYF.